The rows below give T cell receptor beta chains drawn from one sample of a study of cytomegalovirus exposure and HLA in healthy donors. Some clones are missing from TCRdb's copy, which holds only in-frame ones; the method was immunoSEQ multiplex PCR. Counted here are 150,000 to 160,000 clones, roughly 70% occurring once; the ten biggest clones make up around 2.3%. Source material: PBMCs. The receptors were sampled from a man under 40 in good health and CMV-seronegative. CDR3s include the opening cysteine and the closing phenylalanine or tryptophan. The D gene is left open where the match is weak. Part of the rows lack a size; the others show once, few, many or a class for expanded clones.

TRBV5-1	NA	NA	TRBJ2-7	TGCGCCAGCAGCCCAAGGACAGCTTCCTACGAGCAGTACTTC	CASSPRTASYEQYF
TRBV18	NA	TRBD1	TRBJ1-5	TGTGCCAGCTCACCCGGGACAGACAATCAGCCCCAGCATTTT	CASSPGTDNQPQHF
TRBV29-1	NA	NA	TRBJ2-7	TGCAGCGCCGCGGGACAGTCAAAAACCTTCTCCTACGAGCAGTACTTC	CSAAGQSKTFSYEQYF
TRBV7-9	NA	NA	TRBJ1-6	TGTGCCAGCAGCTCTTCAGGATATCCGGATTCACCCCTCCACTTT	CASSSSGYPDSPLHF
TRBV6-4	NA	NA	TRBJ1-5	TGTGCCAGCAGTGACTTCCACAGGGAGTGGGGTCAGCCCCAGCATTTT	CASSDFHREWGQPQHF
TRBV19	few	TRBD2	TRBJ2-2	TGTGCCAGTAGTAGGCTAGCGGGAGGTACCGGGGAGCTGTTTTTT	CASSRLAGGTGELFF
TRBV4-2	NA	NA	TRBJ1-2	TGTGCCAGCAGCCAAGATCCGGGGAACTATGGCTACACCTTC	CASSQDPGNYGYTF
TRBV6-5	NA	NA	TRBJ1-3	TGTGCCAGCAGTTCGGACAGTAGAGGAAACACCATATATTTT	CASSSDSRGNTIYF
TRBV5-1	NA	TRBD2	TRBJ2-3	TGCGCCAGCAGCTTGGACCGGACTAGCAGACTCGGCACAGATACGCAGTATTTT	CASSLDRTSRLGTDTQYF
TRBV6-5	once	TRBD1	TRBJ2-7	TGTGCCAGCAAGTTGACAGGGTCAAGCTCCTACGAGCAGTACTTC	CASKLTGSSSYEQYF
TRBV9	once	NA	TRBJ1-6	TGTGCCAGCAGCGTAGCGCAGGGGTATAATTCACCCCTCCACTTT	CASSVAQGYNSPLHF
TRBV7-8	NA	NA	TRBJ1-5	TGTGCCAGCAGCGCATCTTCCTGGAGGGGGGGTCAGCCCCAGAATTTT	CASSASSWRGGQPQNF
TRBV7-9	NA	NA	TRBJ1-5	TGTGCCAGCGGAGCGGGACCGGATCAGCCCCAGCATTTT	CASGAGPDQPQHF
TRBV28	NA	TRBD1	TRBJ2-7	TGTGCCACTCTCGCCCGACAGGGGGCCTACGAGCAGTACTTC	CATLARQGAYEQYF
TRBV5-1	NA	NA	TRBJ1-3	TGCGCCAGCAGCTTGGACGGAGGAGCGGGAAACACCATATATTTT	CASSLDGGAGNTIYF
TRBV25-1	few	NA	TRBJ2-5	TGTGCCAGCAGTGAAGAGGGGGCTAGCGGGCCAGAGACCCAGTACTTC	CASSEEGASGPETQYF
TRBV15	few	TRBD1	TRBJ1-5	TGTGCCACCAGCCGGGACAGGGGGAATAGTCAGCCCCAGCATTTT	CATSRDRGNSQPQHF
TRBV7-2	NA	TRBD1	TRBJ1-3	TGTGCCAGCAGCTCCCAGACAGGGACAGGAAACACCATATATTTT	CASSSQTGTGNTIYF
TRBV6-5	NA	NA	TRBJ2-5	TGTGCCAGCAGCTCCGGTCAAGAGACCCAGTACTTC	CASSSGQETQYF
TRBV18	NA	TRBD1	TRBJ2-1	TGTGCCAGCTCACCGGGGACAGGGGGTTACAATGAGCAGTTCTTC	CASSPGTGGYNEQFF
TRBV28	NA	NA	TRBJ1-1	TGTGCCAGCAGCTACCAGGGCCGAACGACTGAAGCTTTCTTT	CASSYQGRTTEAFF
TRBV11-1	NA	TRBD1	TRBJ2-7	TGTGCCAGCAGCTCCGGGACAGGGGACTACGAGCAGTACTTC	CASSSGTGDYEQYF
TRBV9	NA	TRBD1	TRBJ2-1	TGTGCCAGCAGCGTGCGGGGACAGGGAGGTGAGCAGTTCTTC	CASSVRGQGGEQFF
TRBV7-2	NA	TRBD1	TRBJ2-5	TGTGCCAGCAGTGTTTCACAGGGGGCTGAGGAGACCCAGTACTTC	CASSVSQGAEETQYF
TRBV27	NA	TRBD1	TRBJ1-2	TGTGCCAGCAGGCGGACAGGAACCCGGAGCTATGGCTACACCTTC	CASRRTGTRSYGYTF
TRBV28	NA	NA	TRBJ2-7	TGTGCCAGCAGGCCTAACGGGATTAGCTACGAGCAGTACTTC	CASRPNGISYEQYF
TRBV7-9	NA	NA	TRBJ1-2	TGTGCCAGCAGTCCTACAGGAAACTATGGCTACACCTTC	CASSPTGNYGYTF
TRBV7-9	few	NA	TRBJ1-6	TGTGCCAGCAGCCGATTCTTGGAGGCTATTAATTCACCCCTCCACTTT	CASSRFLEAINSPLHF
TRBV13	NA	NA	TRBJ1-2	TGTGCCAGCAGCTTAGGCCGACAGCACTATGGCTACACCTTC	CASSLGRQHYGYTF
TRBV30	NA	TRBD2	TRBJ2-5	TGTGCCTGGAGTGTGTCCGGGGGGGCCCGGGAGACCCAGTACTTC	CAWSVSGGARETQYF
TRBV29-1	NA	NA	TRBJ2-1	TGCAGCGTTGAACGGGGGGCCCCATCCAATGAGCAGTTCTTC	CSVERGAPSNEQFF
TRBV28	few	NA	TRBJ1-1	TGTGCCAGCAGCCCCCCCAATGAGAGGCCGGTGGAAGCTTTCTTT	CASSPPNERPVEAFF
TRBV30	NA	NA	TRBJ1-6	TGTGCCTGCAACGAAGGGGCGAGGAACTCACCCCTCCACTTT	CACNEGARNSPLHF
TRBV19	few	NA	TRBJ2-3	TGTGCCGCTGGAGCAACTAGCACAGATACGCAGTATTTT	CAAGATSTDTQYF
TRBV6-1	NA	TRBD1	TRBJ2-7	TGTGCCAGCAGTGGAATCCGGGACAGGGACGAGCAGTACTTC	CASSGIRDRDEQYF
TRBV7-2	few	TRBD2	TRBJ2-3	TGTGCCAGCAGCTTAAGCGCGGGGGGCACAGATACGCAGTATTTT	CASSLSAGGTDTQYF
TRBV7-9	NA	NA	TRBJ1-6	TGTGCCAGCAGGGCCCCCTCCTATAATTCACCCCTCCACTTT	CASRAPSYNSPLHF
TRBV2	NA	TRBD1	TRBJ2-7	TGTGCCAGCAGTGAAGTGGTTGGAACAGGGGGTTTCCCCAGTTACGAGCAGTACTTC	CASSEVVGTGGFPSYEQYF